This T cell receptor (beta chain) appears in the sequencing data of a study of T cell changes during pregnancy in multiple sclerosis. Some clones are missing from TCRdb's copy, which holds only in-frame ones; the method was immunoSEQ multiplex PCR. Here the sample spans approximately 57,000 clones, approximately 90% being singletons. V dropped 5 bases and J dropped 2 bases, with 16 bases sitting between them. CDR3 length: 16 amino acids. Germline values: CDR1 MNHEY, CDR2 SMNVEV (reference sequence). This TCR was sampled from a female donor in good health, enrolled as a control in a pregnancy study. The sample was peripheral blood, taken after pregnancy. V gene TRBV27 combines with J gene TRBJ2-1, with D perhaps TRBD1 (6 bases). CDR3 in amino acids: CASSPSTGSAYNEQFF. In DNA form, the CDR3 reads TGTGCCAGCAGTCCTTCTACAGGGTCGGCCTACAATGAGCAGTTCTTC.